The T cell receptor beta chain under discussion was sequenced for a study of blood T cell repertoires in COVID-19. In the study overall: Both acute and convalescent COVID-19 samples were obtained from the United States, Italy and Spain. PBMCs, B-cell-depleted T cells, or T cells provided the cDNA or gDNA that made up the material.

Per the study methods: Counts of nucleated cells, estimated from reference gene primer amplification, were obtained. The method was immunoSEQ multiplex PCR; TCRdb's version includes in-frame clones alone and lacks a portion of them. D and trimming come from the DNA, and the V and J calls and clone size come from that table. The table has 250,000 to 350,000 clones, approximately 90% seen once; the top ten hold 6.8%. One Seattle source followed patients from active infection through their disease course. Input material: peripheral blood. The TCR sequence derives from a woman in her 30s with COVID-19, enrolled during active disease.

CDR3 region: CASSQRPSDQETQYF. The CDR3, as DNA: TGCGCCAGCAGCCAACGACCTAGCGACCAAGAGACCCAGTACTTC. V gene TRBV4-1 combines with J gene TRBJ2-5, with a tentative D call TRBD2 (6 bases). The CDR3 sequence is 15 residues long. V dropped 2 bases and J dropped 0 bases, with 10 bases sitting between them. Germline CDR1 MGHRA, CDR2 YSYEKL.